This T cell receptor (beta chain) emerged from a study of cytomegalovirus exposure and HLA in healthy donors. Between the trimmed V and J ends, which lost 2 bases and 9 bases, there was a span of 12 bases. Germline values: CDR1 SGDLS, CDR2 YYNGEE. This CDR3 has 13 residues. This PCR relied on a set of 60 Vbeta primers and 13 Jbeta primers. This table comes from immunoSEQ multiplex PCR, and its TCRdb copy is limited to in-frame clones, with some not included. The sample yields roughly 180,000 clones, 65% to 85% seen once. This clone was seen a single time. This receptor was identified in a boy aged 2 to 9 in good health and CMV-seronegative. The specimen sequenced was PBMCs. This rearrangement joins TRBV9 to TRBJ2-1, with a tentative D call TRBD2 (7 bases). As DNA, the CDR3 is TGTGCCAGCAGCGTCGGGGGGCCGGGTGAGCAGTTCTTC. Its protein product is CASSVGGPGEQFF.